This T cell receptor (beta chain) is from a study of shared clonotypes between healthy human individuals. Libraries were prepared by immunoSEQ multiplex PCR; TCRdb keeps only in-frame clonotypes and omits some of them. This sample carries roughly 1 million clones, roughly 75% of them seen once, and the ten largest clones take roughly 1.5%. As for this clone: Antigen unknown.

Study outcomes and limitations: Sampling involved blood alone; tissue repertoires likely differ. On the whole, naive subsets had larger estimated richness than memory subsets had.

Deletions cut 3 bases from V and 0 bases from J, with 6 bases between. The germline gives CDR1 SQVTM, CDR2 ANQGSEA. CDR3 length: 12 residues. Material for sequencing was memory CD4+ T cells sorted from blood. Subset here: CD45RA-negative fraction. V and J are TRBV29-1 and TRBJ2-7; D remains ambiguous. The TCR originated in a man younger than 30 in good health. CDR3 nucleotides: TGCAGCGTTGAGGAGAGCTCCTACGAGCAGTACTTC. This sequence encodes CSVEESSYEQYF.